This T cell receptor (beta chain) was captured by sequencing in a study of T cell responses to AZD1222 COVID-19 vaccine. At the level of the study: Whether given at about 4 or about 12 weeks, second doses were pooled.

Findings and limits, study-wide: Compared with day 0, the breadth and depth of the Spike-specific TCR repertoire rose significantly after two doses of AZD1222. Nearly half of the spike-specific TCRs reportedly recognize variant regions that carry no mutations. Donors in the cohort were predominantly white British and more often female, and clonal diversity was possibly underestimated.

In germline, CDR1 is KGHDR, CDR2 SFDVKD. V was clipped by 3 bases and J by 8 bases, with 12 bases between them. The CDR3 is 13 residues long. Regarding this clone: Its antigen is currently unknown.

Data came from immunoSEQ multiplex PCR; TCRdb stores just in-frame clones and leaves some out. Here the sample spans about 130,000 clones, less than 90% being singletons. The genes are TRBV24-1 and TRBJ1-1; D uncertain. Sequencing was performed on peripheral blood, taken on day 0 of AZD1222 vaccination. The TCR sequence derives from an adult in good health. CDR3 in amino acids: CATSDPRTAEAFF. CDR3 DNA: TGTGCCACCAGTGATCCCCGGACGGCCGAAGCTTTCTTT.